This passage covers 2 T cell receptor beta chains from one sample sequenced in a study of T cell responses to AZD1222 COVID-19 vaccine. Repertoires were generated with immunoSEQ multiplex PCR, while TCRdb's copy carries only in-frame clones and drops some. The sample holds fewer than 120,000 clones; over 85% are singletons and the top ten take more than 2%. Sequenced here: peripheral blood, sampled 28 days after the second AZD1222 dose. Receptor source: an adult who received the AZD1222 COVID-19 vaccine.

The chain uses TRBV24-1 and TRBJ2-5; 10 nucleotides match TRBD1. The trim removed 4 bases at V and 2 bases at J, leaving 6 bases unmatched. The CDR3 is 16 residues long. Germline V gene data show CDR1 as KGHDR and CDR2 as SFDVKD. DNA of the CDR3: TGTGCCACCAGTGAGCCCGGGACAGGGGCACAAGAGACCCAGTACTTC. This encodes CATSEPGTGAQETQYF.

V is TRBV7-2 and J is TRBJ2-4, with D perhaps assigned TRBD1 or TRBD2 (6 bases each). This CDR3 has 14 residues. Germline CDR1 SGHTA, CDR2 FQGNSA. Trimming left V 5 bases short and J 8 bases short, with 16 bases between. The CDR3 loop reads CASSQGGRGHIQYF. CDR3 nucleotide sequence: TGTGCCAGCAGCCAAGGGGGGCGGGGACACATTCAGTACTTC. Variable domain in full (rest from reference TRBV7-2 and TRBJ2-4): GAGVSQSPSNKVTEKGKDVELRCDPISGHTALYWYRQSLGQGLEFLIYFQGNSAPDKSGLPSDRFSAERTGGSVSTLTIQRTQQEDSAVYLCASSQGGRGHIQYFGAGTRLSVL.